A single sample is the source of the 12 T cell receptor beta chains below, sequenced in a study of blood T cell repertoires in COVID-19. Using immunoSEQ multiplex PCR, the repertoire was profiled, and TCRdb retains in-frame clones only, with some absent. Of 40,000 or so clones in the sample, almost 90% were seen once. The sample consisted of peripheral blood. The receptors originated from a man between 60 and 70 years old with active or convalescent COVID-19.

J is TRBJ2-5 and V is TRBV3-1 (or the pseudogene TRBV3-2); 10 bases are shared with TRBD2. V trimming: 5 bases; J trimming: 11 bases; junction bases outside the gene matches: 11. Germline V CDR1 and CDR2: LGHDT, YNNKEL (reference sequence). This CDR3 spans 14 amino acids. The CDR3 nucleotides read TGTGCCAGCAGCGGGACTAGCGAGACCGGGGGTCAGTACTTC. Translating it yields CASSGTSETGGQYF.

CDR3 sequence reads: CASSYPGQAFYEQYF. The CDR3 nucleotides are TGTGCCAGCAGTTATCCGGGACAGGCCTTCTACGAGCAGTACTTC. The V call is TRBV5-4, the J call TRBJ2-7, with TRBD1 identical over 8 bases. The V gene's germline CDR1 is SGHNT and CDR2 YYREEE (reference sequence). The CDR3 consists of 15 residues. V was clipped by 5 bases and J by 3 bases; unmatched bases: 10.

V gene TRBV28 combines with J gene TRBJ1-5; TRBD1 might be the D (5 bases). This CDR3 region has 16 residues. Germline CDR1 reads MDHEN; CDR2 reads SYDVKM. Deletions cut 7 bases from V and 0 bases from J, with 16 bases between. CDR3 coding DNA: TGTGCCAGCACCTTTGGGGGGATATATAGCAATCAGCCCCAGCATTTT. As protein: CASTFGGIYSNQPQHF.

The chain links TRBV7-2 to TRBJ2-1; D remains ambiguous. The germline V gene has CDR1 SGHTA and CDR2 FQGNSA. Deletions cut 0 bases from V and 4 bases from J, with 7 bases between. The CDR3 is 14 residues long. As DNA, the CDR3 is TGTGCCAGCAGCTTAGCGCAGGATTACAATGAGCAGTTCTTC. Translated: CASSLAQDYNEQFF.

The CDR3, as DNA: TGTGCCAGTAGTCGGGACTACCTGTACCAAGAGACCCAGTACTTC. As protein: CASSRDYLYQETQYF. This chain connects TRBV19 to TRBJ2-5; 7 bases map to TRBD2. The CDR3 length is 15 residues. In germline, CDR1 is LNHDA, CDR2 SQIVND (reference sequence). The V gene end was trimmed by 5 bases and the J gene end by 0 bases; junction bases not matched to a gene: 6. Together with reference TRBV19 and TRBJ2-5, the CDR3 gives the full variable domain: DGGITQSPKYLFRKEGQNVTLSCEQNLNHDAMYWYRQDPGQGLRLIYYSQIVNDFQKGDIAEGYSVSREKKESFPLTVTSAQKNPTAFYLCASSRDYLYQETQYFGPGTRLLVL.

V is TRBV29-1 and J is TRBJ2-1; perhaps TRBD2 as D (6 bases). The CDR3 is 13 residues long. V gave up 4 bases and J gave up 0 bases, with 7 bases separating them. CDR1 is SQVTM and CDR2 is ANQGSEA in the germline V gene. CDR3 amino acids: CSVGGVSYNEQFF. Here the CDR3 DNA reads TGCAGCGTTGGGGGGGTCTCCTACAATGAGCAGTTCTTC.

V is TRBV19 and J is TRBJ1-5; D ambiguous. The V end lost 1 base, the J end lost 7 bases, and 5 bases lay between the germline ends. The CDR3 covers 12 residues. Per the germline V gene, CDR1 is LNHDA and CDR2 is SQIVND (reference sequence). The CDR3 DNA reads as TGTGCCAGTAGTATAGTCTCGCAGCCCCAGCATTTT. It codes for CASSIVSQPQHF.

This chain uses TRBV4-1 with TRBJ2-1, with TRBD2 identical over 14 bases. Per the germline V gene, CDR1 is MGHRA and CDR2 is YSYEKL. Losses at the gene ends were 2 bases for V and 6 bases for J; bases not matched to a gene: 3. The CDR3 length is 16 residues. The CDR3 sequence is CASSQPTSGRANEQFF. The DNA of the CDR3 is TGCGCCAGCAGCCAACCGACTAGCGGGAGGGCCAATGAGCAGTTCTTC.

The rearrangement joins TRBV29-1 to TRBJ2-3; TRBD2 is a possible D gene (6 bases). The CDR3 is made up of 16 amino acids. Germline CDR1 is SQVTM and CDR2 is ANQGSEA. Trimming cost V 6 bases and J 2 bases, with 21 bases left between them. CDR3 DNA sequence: TGCAGCGTCGCCGGAGGGGCTAGCGCCCACACAGATACGCAGTATTTT. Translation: CSVAGGASAHTDTQYF.

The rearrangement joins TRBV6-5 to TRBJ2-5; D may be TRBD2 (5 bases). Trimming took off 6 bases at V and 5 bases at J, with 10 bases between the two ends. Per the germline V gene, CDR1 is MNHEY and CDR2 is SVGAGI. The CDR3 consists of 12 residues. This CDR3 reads CASSLTGETQYF. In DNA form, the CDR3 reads TGTGCCAGCAGCCTGACGGGGGAGACCCAGTACTTC.

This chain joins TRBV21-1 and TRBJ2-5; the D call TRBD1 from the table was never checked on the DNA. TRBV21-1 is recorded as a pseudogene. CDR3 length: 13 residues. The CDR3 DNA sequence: TGTGCCAGCAGCAGGGCAGGGGAGGAGACCCAGTACTTC. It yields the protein CASSRAGEETQYF.

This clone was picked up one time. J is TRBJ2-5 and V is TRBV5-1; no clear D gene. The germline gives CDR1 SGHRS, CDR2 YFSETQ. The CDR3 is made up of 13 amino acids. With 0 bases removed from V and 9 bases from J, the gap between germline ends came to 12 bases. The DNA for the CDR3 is TGCGCCAGCAGCTTGGATTCCGGTTGGTCCCAGTACTTC. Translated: CASSLDSGWSQYF.